This TCR beta chain was profiled in a study of response to subunit inactivated influenza vaccine. With respect to this clonotype: What it binds is not known.

Germline CDR1 DFQATT, CDR2 SNEGSKA (reference sequence). This CDR3 is 14 amino acids long. V lost 6 bases and J lost 9; bases outside the gene matches: 13. TCRdb fed the RT-PCR reads into MiXCR, producing one record per CDR3 protein. The data show roughly 500,000 distinct CDR3 sequences, 25% seen once. Points from the study as a whole: Researchers suggested that each seasonal influenza vaccination recruits few new T cells.

The sample was CD4+ T cells sorted from PBMCs, taken 5 to 6 days after vaccination. The sequence derives from a man aged 45 to 65 who received an inactivated influenza vaccine. The chain employs TRBV20-1 and TRBJ2-1, with 8 bases fitting TRBD2. CDR3 in amino acids: CSAKIRGRRVEQFF. CDR3 DNA sequence: TGCAGTGCAAAGATCCGCGGGAGGAGGGTTGAGCAGTTCTTC.